Following are 15 T cell receptor beta chains from one sample sequenced in a study of blood T cell repertoires in COVID-19. Assay used: immunoSEQ multiplex PCR; TCRdb lists only in-frame clones, some missing. The data hold around 230,000 clones, with about 83% observed a single time. The sample comprised peripheral blood. The source of these receptors is a woman aged 40 to 49 with active or convalescent COVID-19.

The rearrangement links TRBV15 to TRBJ1-1; no firm D call. CDR1 is LNHNV, CDR2 YYDKDF, per germline (reference sequence). V shed 1 base and J shed 5 bases, with 8 bases lying between them. CDR3 size: 13 residues. The CDR3 region is CATSRASSTEAFF. The DNA of the CDR3 is TGTGCCACCAGCAGAGCCTCGAGTACTGAAGCTTTCTTT.

The rearrangement joins TRBV19 to TRBJ2-7; 7 bases agree with TRBD1. Germline assignment: CDR1 LNHDA and CDR2 SQIVND (reference sequence). J gave up 3 bases and V 3 bases, and 8 bases lay outside the gene matches. The CDR3 length is 15 residues. The CDR3 is CASSMGQIPLYEQYF. The CDR3, as DNA: TGTGCCAGTAGTATGGGACAGATCCCTCTCTACGAGCAGTACTTC.

The V gene is TRBV5-4, the J gene TRBJ2-3; TRBD1 aligns across 9 bases. Germline V gene lookup returns CDR1 SGHNT and CDR2 YYREEE (reference sequence). The length of the CDR3 is 16 residues. V trimming: 1 base; J trimming: 4 bases; junction bases outside the gene matches: 7. CDR3 region: CASSLWTGATADTQYF. In nucleotides, the CDR3 is TGTGCCAGCAGCTTGTGGACAGGGGCGACCGCAGATACGCAGTATTTT.

The chain is built from TRBV18 and TRBJ1-1; D is perhaps TRBD1 (6 bases). Trimming took off 1 base at V and 4 bases at J, with 13 bases between the two ends. Germline assignment: CDR1 KGHSH and CDR2 LQKENI. The CDR3 has 15 amino acids. The CDR3 DNA sequence: TGTGCCAGCTCACCACAGACCAGAGGGGGCACTGAAGCTTTCTTT. Translation: CASSPQTRGGTEAFF.

The rearrangement links TRBV21-1 to TRBJ2-1; TRBD1 is taken as the D call from the table, unchecked against the DNA. TRBV21-1 is a listed pseudogene. CDR3 length: 14 residues. Here the CDR3 reads CASRQTGSYNEQFF. CDR3 nucleotide sequence: TGTGCCAGCAGACAGACAGGGTCCTACAATGAGCAGTTCTTC.

The V call is TRBV28, the J call TRBJ1-5, with 10 nucleotides matching TRBD1. The CDR3 is 16 amino acids. The germline V gene has CDR1 MDHEN and CDR2 SYDVKM. The V segment lost 4 bases and the J segment 6 bases; nucleotides outside the gene matches: 9. CDR3 region: CASSSPPGQGGQPQHF. CDR3 coding DNA: TGTGCCAGCAGTTCCCCCCCAGGACAGGGGGGTCAGCCCCAGCATTTT.

The rearrangement joins TRBV2 to TRBJ1-2; maybe TRBD1 (6 bases). In germline, CDR1 is SNHLY, CDR2 FYNNEI. V shed 7 bases and J shed 6 bases, with 15 bases lying between them. CDR3 length equals 13 residues. In DNA form, the CDR3 reads TGTGCCAGCATATGGGGGCAGGGCGATGGCTACACCTTC. Protein sequence: CASIWGQGDGYTF. Full variable domain (rest looked up from reference TRBV2 and TRBJ1-2): EPEVTQTPSHQVTQMGQEVILRCVPISNHLYFYWYRQILGQKVEFLVSFYNNEISEKSEIFDDQFSVERPDGSNFTLKIRSTKLEDSAMYFCASIWGQGDGYTFGSGTRLTVV.

V and J are TRBV30 and TRBJ1-2; 8 bases are shared with TRBD1. The CDR3 spans 19 residues. V lost 5 bases and J lost 1; bases outside the gene matches: 21. Germline CDR1 GTSNPN, CDR2 SVGIG (reference sequence). The CDR3: CAWGRDRTPQSPYNYGYTF. The DNA of the CDR3 is TGTGCCTGGGGGCGGGACAGGACGCCTCAAAGCCCTTATAACTATGGCTACACCTTC.

The chain joins TRBV30 to TRBJ2-7; D is perhaps TRBD2 (5 bases). V lost 1 base to trimming and J lost 4 bases, with 5 bases between them. This CDR3 has 11 residues. CDR1 GTSNPN and CDR2 SVGIG come from the germline V gene (reference sequence). The CDR3 DNA sequence: TGTGCCTGGAGTGGGGAGTACGAGCAGTACTTC. Encoded protein: CAWSGEYEQYF. Together with reference TRBV30 and TRBJ2-7, the CDR3 gives the full variable domain: SQTIHQWPATLVQPVGSPLSLECTVEGTSNPNLYWYRQAAGRGLQLLFYSVGIGQISSEVPQNLSASRPQDRQFILSSKKLLLSDSGFYLCAWSGEYEQYFGPGTRLTVT.

The chain combines TRBV12-3 or TRBV12-4 with TRBJ1-2; D may be TRBD1 (5 bases). The CDR3 length is 13 residues. The ends were cut back, 5 bases at V and 6 bases at J, with 13 bases in the middle. The CDR3 nucleotides read TGTGCCAGCAGTCTTAGACAGTCCCATGGCTACACCTTC. Its translation is CASSLRQSHGYTF.

This clone came up a few times. The same CDR3 also results from other DNA sequences found in this sample. The chain joins TRBV6-5 to TRBJ1-2; 7 bases line up with TRBD1. The CDR3 extends over 13 amino acids. V trimming: 6 bases; J trimming: 3 bases; junction bases outside the gene matches: 4. The V gene's germline CDR1 is MNHEY and CDR2 SVGAGI. The DNA for the CDR3 is TGTGCCAGCAGACCAGACAGGGACTATGGCTACACCTTC. Amino acids: CASRPDRDYGYTF.

The chain joins TRBV7-9 to TRBJ1-6, with D possibly matching TRBD1 (6 bases). Per the germline V gene, CDR1 is SEHNR and CDR2 is FQNEAQ (reference sequence). Trimming took off 1 base at V and 6 bases at J, with 13 bases between the two ends. The CDR3 covers 16 residues. The CDR3 nucleotides are TGTGCCAGCAGCTTAGTAAAAGGGGGATTTAATTCACCCCTCCACTTT. This codes for CASSLVKGGFNSPLHF.

The chain links TRBV13 to TRBJ1-5; no clear D. CDR3 size: 14 residues. The V and J ends lost 0 bases and 3 bases respectively, with 6 bases between them. Germline values: CDR1 PRHDT, CDR2 FYEKMQ (reference sequence). For the CDR3, the DNA is TGTGCCAGCAGCTTAGGAGCTTCCAATCAGCCCCAGCATTTT. Its protein is CASSLGASNQPQHF.

J is TRBJ1-2 and V is TRBV30, with 11 bases aligning to TRBD1. The CDR3 has 15 amino acids. Germline values: CDR1 GTSNPN, CDR2 SVGIG (reference sequence). J gave up 5 bases and V 3 bases, and 8 bases lay outside the gene matches. Here the CDR3 reads CAWRRGTGGRYGYTF. DNA for the CDR3: TGTGCCTGGAGGCGAGGGACAGGGGGTCGATATGGCTACACCTTC.

This chain uses TRBV29-1 with TRBJ1-1; 7 nucleotides line up with TRBD1. Per the germline V gene, CDR1 is SQVTM and CDR2 is ANQGSEA. The CDR3 has 15 residues. V lost 7 bases, J lost 6 bases, and 17 bases stayed unmatched. The CDR3 loop is CSEKGAGGEIAEAFF. The CDR3 nucleotides read TGCAGCGAAAAGGGGGCCGGAGGGGAAATCGCTGAAGCTTTCTTT.